The T cell receptor (beta chain) under discussion was sequenced for a study of neurological immune-mediated disorders (dated by TCRdb to the late 2010s). In the study overall: Peripheral blood TCR-beta repertoires from patients with HTLV-I-associated myelopathy (HAM/TSP), patients with multiple sclerosis, and healthy controls were compared in the study using UMI-based sequencing. The approximately 100 TCR-beta libraries included longitudinal samples, technical triplicates and paired sorted CD4+ and CD8+ T-cell subsets alongside PBMC samples. Longitudinal HAM/TSP and healthy donors had 3 time-points each (about 3-45 month intervals). Of the approximately 65 subjects in the cohort, about 14 were HAM/TSP patients, some 35 were multiple sclerosis patients, and some 20 were healthy controls. What the research found in general, with its limitations: The highest TCR clonal expansion was observed in HAM/TSP patients, whereas the lowest was observed in MS patients, even when compared with healthy controls. No identical CDR3 amino acid sequences were found to be shared among expanded clones across subjects, suggesting that TCR-beta repertoires were private in all groups.

The sample's time point label is to be understood as: longitudinal time-point 2. For the unsorted PBMC libraries, 2 million PBMCs were stored in RNAlater at -80 degrees C until RNA extraction and were used to generate the libraries. Peripheral blood underwent Ficoll-Hypaque density gradient centrifugation to isolate PBMCs, which were then cryopreserved in liquid nitrogen. cDNA was synthesized by template-switch 5'RACE using a primer with a 10-nucleotide random unique molecular identifier that tagged each TCR transcript. Each sequencing run produced over 170 million TCR-beta sequences covering 15-18 subjects. The RNeasy kit was used to extract total RNA. TCR-beta VDJ regions were amplified with primers for the TCR constant region and the 5'RACE anchor, using the KAPA Real-time Library Amplification kit. A first PCR added sample indexes and Illumina adaptors, after which a second PCR increased the library yield. After purification with Ampure beads, the TCR product of roughly 650 bp was size-selected on a 2% E-gel SizeSelection system. Before pooling, libraries had their quality checked on a Bioanalyzer, their concentration measured with Qubit, and their quantity determined with the Kapa Library Quantification kit. An Illumina HiSeq 2500 sequenced the libraries paired-end 2 x 150 bp. To increase sequence diversity, roughly 24-32% phiX was spiked into each library pool. In the paper's pipeline: The UMI-based MiGEC pipeline processed quality-filtered reads and removed over 90% of raw TCR sequences during error correction. VDJ genes were aligned to IMGT germline references, and each clonotype was defined by a unique CDR3 amino acid sequence together with V-J genes. VDJtools evaluated clonal expansion, Shannon diversity and CDR3 relatedness (CalcPairwiseDistances, ClusterSamples); CLCbio workbench built phylogenetic trees. A clone was classed as expanded if it had 8 or more unique UMIs, a cutoff based on coefficient-of-variation modelling across technical triplicates. The raw public data were reprocessed by TCRdb itself: fastp quality trimming at Q25, MiXCR clonotype calling, in-frame beta chains only. Rows are combined by CDR3 protein, so each entry shows the most common genes and DNA. TCRdb's processing, not the study's, gives the V and J calls here. Counted in this sample were 70,000 to 95,000 distinct CDR3 sequences; about 13% of them appeared once. The ten largest clones capture approximately 5% of the sample.

Ten or more counts support this clonotype. It lacks a known antigen. There are no base qualities to consult, and no much larger clone falls within one base. The CDR3 numbers 14 residues from cysteine through phenylalanine. Just CDR3 DNA is preserved here, 42 bases in frame from base 1. The V end loses 2 bases and the J end loses 3 bases, and a stretch of 7 bases separates them. CDR1 SGHTA and CDR2 FQGNSA were looked up in the germline V gene. This sequence originates from a female donor with HTLV-1-associated myelopathy (HAM/TSP). Here the chain combines TRBV7-2 and TRBJ2-2; the D segment cannot be called with confidence. The sample comprised PBMCs. CDR3 sequence: CASSLSRYTGELFF. In nucleotides, the sequence is TGTGCCAGCAGCTTAAGTCGATACACCGGGGAGCTGTTTTTT.